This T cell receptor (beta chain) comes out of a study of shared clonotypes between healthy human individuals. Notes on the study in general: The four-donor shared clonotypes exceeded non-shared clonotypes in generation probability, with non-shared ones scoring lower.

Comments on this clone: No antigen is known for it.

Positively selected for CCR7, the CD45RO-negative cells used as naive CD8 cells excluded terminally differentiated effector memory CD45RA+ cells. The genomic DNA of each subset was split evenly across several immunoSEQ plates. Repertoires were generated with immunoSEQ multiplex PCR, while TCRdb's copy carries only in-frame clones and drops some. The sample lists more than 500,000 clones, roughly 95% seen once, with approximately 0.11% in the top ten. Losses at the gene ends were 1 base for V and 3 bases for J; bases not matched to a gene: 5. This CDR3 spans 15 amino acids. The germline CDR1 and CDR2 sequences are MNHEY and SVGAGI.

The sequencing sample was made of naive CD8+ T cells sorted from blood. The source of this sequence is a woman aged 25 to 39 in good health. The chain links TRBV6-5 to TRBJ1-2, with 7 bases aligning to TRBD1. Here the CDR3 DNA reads TGTGCCAGCAGTTACTTACCGGGACAGTACTATGGCTACACCTTC. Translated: CASSYLPGQYYGYTF.